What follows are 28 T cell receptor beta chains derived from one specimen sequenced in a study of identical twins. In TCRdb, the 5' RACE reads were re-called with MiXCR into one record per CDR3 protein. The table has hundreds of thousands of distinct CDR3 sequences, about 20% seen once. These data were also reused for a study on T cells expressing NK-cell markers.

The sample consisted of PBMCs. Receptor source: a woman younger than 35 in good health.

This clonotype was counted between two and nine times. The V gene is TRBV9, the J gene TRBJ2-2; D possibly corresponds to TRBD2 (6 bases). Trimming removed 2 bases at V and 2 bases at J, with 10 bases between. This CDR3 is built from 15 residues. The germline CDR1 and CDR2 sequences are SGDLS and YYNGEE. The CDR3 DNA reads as TGTGCCAGCAGCGTTAGCGGAACCAACACCGGGGAGCTGTTTTTT. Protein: CASSVSGTNTGELFF.

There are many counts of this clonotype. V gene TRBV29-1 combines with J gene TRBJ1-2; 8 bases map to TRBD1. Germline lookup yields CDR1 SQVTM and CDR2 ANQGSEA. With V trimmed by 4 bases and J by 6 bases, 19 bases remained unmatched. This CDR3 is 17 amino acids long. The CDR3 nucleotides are TGCAGCGTTGCCCAGGGGGCCCCTCCCGGTCTAACTAATGGCTACACCTTC. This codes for CSVAQGAPPGLTNGYTF.

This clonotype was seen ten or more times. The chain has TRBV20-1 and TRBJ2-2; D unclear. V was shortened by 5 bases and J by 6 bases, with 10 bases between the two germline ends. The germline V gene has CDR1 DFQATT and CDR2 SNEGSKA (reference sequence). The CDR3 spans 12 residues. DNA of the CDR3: TGCAGTGCTCCCGGGTACCCCGGGGAGCTGTTTTTT. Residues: CSAPGYPGELFF.

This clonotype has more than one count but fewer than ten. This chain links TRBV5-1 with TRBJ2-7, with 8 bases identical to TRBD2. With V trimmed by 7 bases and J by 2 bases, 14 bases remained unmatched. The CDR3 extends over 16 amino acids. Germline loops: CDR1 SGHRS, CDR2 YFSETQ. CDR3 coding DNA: TGCGCCAGCGGCAGAACTAGCGGCGCTACTACCTACGAGCAGTACTTC. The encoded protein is CASGRTSGATTYEQYF.

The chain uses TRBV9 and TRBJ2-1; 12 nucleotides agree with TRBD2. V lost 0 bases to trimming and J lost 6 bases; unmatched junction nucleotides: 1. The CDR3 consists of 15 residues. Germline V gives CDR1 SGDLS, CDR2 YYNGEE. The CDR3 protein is CASSVGTSGTNEQFF. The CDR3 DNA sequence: TGTGCCAGCAGCGTAGGGACTAGCGGGACCAATGAGCAGTTCTTC.

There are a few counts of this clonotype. This chain's CDR3 is CASAQGDNEQFF. CDR3 nucleotide sequence: TGCGCCAGCGCCCAGGGGGACAATGAGCAGTTCTTC. The J gene is TRBJ2-1, the V gene TRBV10-2, with 7 nucleotides matching TRBD1. The CDR3 spans 12 residues. V dropped 8 bases and J dropped 5; count of bases not matched to a gene: 3. CDR1 WSHSY and CDR2 SAAADI come from the germline V gene.

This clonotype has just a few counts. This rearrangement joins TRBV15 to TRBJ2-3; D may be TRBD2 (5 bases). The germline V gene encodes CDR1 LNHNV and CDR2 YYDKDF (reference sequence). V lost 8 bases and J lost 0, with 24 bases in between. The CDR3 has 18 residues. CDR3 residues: CATASSGGLRHSTDTQYF. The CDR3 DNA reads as TGTGCCACCGCAAGTAGTGGAGGTCTGCGGCATAGCACAGATACGCAGTATTTT.

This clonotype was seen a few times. This CDR3 reads CSARERQKGSYGYTF. The CDR3 region has the DNA TGCAGTGCTAGAGAACGACAGAAGGGATCTTACGGCTACACCTTC. The V call is TRBV20-1, the J call TRBJ1-2; weak D call: TRBD1 (5 bases). V gave up 0 bases and J gave up 8 bases, with 19 bases separating them. Germline CDR1 DFQATT, CDR2 SNEGSKA (reference sequence). This CDR3 spans 15 amino acids.

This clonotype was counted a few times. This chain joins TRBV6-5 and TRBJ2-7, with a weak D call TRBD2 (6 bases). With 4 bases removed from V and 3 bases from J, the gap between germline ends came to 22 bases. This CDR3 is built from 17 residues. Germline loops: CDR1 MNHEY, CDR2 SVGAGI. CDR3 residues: CASSSSAGRTSGYEQYF. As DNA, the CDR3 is TGTGCCAGCAGTTCCTCCGCGGGGCGAACCTCGGGCTACGAGCAGTACTTC.

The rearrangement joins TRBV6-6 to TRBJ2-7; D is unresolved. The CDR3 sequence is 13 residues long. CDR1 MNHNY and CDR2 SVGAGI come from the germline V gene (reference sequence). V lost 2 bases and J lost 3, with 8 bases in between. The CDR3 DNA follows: TGTGCCAGCAGTTACGATGGCGGCTACGAGCAGTACTTC. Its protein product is CASSYDGGYEQYF.

The CDR3 nucleotides are TGCAGTGCCCCGACAGGTCCTGGCGAGCAGTACTTC. It yields the protein CSAPTGPGEQYF. The chain links TRBV20-1 to TRBJ2-7; a possible D gene is TRBD1 (6 bases). The CDR3 is 12 amino acids. Germline CDR1 DFQATT, CDR2 SNEGSKA (reference sequence). Between the trimmed V and J ends, which lost 6 bases and 6 bases, there was a span of 15 bases.

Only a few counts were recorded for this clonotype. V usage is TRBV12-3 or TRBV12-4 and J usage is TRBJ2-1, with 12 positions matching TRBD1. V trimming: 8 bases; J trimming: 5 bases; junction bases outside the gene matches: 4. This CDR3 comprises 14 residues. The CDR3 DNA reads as TGTGCCAGCGGGACAGGGGGCGCGAACAATGAGCAGTTCTTC. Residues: CASGTGGANNEQFF.

DNA for the CDR3: TGTGCCAGCAGCCCCCCCCCGGCCCACACCGATGAGCAGTTCTTC. Translation: CASSPPPAHTDEQFF. This chain links TRBV28 with TRBJ2-1; D gene uncertain. V was cut by 6 bases and J by 8 bases, with 20 bases left in between. Germline CDR1 is MDHEN and CDR2 is SYDVKM. This CDR3 comprises 15 residues.

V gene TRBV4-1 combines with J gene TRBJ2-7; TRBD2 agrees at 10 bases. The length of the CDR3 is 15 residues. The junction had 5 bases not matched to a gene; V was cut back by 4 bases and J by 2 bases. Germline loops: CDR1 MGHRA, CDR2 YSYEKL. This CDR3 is CASSPGLAVTYEQYF. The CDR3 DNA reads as TGCGCCAGCAGCCCAGGACTAGCGGTAACCTACGAGCAGTACTTC.

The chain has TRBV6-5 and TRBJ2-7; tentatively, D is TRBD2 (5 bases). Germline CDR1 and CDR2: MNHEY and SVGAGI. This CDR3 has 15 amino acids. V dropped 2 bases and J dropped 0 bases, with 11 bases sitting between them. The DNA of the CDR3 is TGTGCCAGCAGTTACGAGGGTAGCGCCTCCTACGAGCAGTACTTC. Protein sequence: CASSYEGSASYEQYF.

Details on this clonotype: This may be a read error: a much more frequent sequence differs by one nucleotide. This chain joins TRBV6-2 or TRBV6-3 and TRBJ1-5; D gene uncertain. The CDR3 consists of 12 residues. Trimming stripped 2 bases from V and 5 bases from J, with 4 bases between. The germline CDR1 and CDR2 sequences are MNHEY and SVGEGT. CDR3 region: CASSYGYQPQHF. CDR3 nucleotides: TGTGCCAGCAGTTACGGATATCAGCCCCAGCATTTT.

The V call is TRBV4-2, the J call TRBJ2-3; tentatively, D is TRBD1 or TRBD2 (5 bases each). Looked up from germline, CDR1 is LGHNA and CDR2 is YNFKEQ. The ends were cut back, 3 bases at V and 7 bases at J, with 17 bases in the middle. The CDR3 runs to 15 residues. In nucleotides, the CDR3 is TGTGCCAGCAGCCAGAGCCGGGACCCCGAAAATACGCAGTATTTT. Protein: CASSQSRDPENTQYF.

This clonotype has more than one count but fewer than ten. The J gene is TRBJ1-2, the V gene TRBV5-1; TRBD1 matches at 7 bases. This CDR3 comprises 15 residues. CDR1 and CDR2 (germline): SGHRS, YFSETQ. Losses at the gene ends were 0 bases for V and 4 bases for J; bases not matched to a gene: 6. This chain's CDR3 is CASSLGVQGGYGYTF. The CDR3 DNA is TGCGCCAGCAGCTTGGGAGTCCAGGGGGGCTATGGCTACACCTTC.

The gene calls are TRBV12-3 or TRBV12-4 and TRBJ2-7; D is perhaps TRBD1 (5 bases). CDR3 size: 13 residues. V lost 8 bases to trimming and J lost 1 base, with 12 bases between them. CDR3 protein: CASRKTVSYEQYF. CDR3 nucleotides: TGTGCCAGCCGAAAGACAGTTTCCTACGAGCAGTACTTC.

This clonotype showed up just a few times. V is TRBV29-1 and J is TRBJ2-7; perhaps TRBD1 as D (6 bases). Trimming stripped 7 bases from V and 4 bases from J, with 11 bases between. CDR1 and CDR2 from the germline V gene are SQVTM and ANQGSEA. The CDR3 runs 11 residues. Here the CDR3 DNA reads TGCAGCGCTGAGGACAGTTACGAGCAGTACTTC. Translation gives CSAEDSYEQYF.

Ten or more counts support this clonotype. As DNA, the CDR3 is TGTGCCAGCAGCTTAGGACAGGGCAGGGAAAAACTGTTTTTT. Translated: CASSLGQGREKLFF. The chain combines TRBV7-2 with TRBJ1-4; 7 bases match TRBD1. Trimming cost V 1 base and J 8 bases; bases outside gene matches: 4. Germline assignment: CDR1 SGHTA and CDR2 FQGNSA. The CDR3 loop spans 14 amino acids.

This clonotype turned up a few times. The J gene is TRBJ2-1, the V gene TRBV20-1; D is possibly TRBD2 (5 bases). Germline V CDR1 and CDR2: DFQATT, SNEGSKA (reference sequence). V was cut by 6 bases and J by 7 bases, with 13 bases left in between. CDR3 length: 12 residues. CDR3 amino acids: CSAQEARNEQFF. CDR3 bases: TGCAGTGCCCAGGAGGCCCGGAATGAGCAGTTCTTC.

CDR3 nucleotide sequence: TGTGCCATCAGTGTCGGGACGGCCTGGGGGACAGATACGCAGTATTTT. Amino acids: CAISVGTAWGTDTQYF. This chain joins TRBV10-3 and TRBJ2-3, with D perhaps being TRBD1 or TRBD2 (5 bases each). Germline assignment: CDR1 ENHRY and CDR2 SYGVKD. There are 16 residues in the CDR3. V was shortened by 4 bases and J by 3 bases, with 17 bases between the two germline ends.

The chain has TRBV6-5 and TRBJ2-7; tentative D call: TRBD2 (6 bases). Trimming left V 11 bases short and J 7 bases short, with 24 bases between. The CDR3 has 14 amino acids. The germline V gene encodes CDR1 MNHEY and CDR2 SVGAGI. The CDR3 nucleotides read TGTGCCGGAACAACGGGGGTTTTTCAAAGGGAGCAGTACTTC. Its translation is CAGTTGVFQREQYF.

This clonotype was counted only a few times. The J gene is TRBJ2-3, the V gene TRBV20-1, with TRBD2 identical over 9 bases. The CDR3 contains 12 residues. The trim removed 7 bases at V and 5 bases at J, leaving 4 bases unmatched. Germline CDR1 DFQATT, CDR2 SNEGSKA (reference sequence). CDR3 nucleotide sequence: TGCAGTGTAGCGGGGGACGGAGATACGCAGTATTTT. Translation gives CSVAGDGDTQYF.

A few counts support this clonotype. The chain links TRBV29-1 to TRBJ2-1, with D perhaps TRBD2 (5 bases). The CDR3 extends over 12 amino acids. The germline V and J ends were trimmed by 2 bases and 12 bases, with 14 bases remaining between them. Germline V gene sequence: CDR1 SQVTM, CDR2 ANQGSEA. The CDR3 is CSVEREQEGQFF. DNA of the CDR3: TGCAGCGTTGAAAGGGAGCAAGAGGGGCAGTTCTTC.

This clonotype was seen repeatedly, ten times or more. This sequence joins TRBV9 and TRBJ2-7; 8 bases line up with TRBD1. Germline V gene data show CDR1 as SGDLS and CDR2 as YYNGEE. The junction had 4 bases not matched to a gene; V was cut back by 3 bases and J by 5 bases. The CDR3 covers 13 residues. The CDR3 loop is CASSDTGGHEQYF. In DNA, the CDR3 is TGTGCCAGCAGCGACACAGGGGGGCACGAGCAGTACTTC.

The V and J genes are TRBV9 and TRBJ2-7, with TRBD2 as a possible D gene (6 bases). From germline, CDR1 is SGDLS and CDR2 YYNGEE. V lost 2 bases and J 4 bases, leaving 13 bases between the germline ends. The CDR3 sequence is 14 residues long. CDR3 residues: CASSVGGPRYEQYF. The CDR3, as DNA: TGTGCCAGCAGCGTCGGAGGGCCCCGGTACGAGCAGTACTTC.